This T cell receptor (beta chain) was recovered during a study of pediatric ulcerative colitis. Whole-study results and caveats: Blood samples from a couple of patients yielded substantially fewer templates and were excluded from blood-rectal overlap analysis.

During colonoscopy, one to two rectal pinch biopsies were collected. This CDR3 contains 18 residues. Looked up from germline, CDR1 is SGHNT and CDR2 is YYREEE (reference sequence). Trimming cost V 0 bases and J 4 bases, with 22 bases left between them. Each sample received Survey-level depth of up to 500,000 reads. Sequencing used immunoSEQ multiplex PCR; TCRdb keeps in-frame clones, though not all of them. The table has 15,000 to 20,000 clones, 70% to 80% seen once. About this clone itself: Its target is unknown.

Sequencing used gut tissue. The rearrangement uses TRBV5-4 and TRBJ1-2; tentative D call: TRBD1 (5 bases). This clonotype was sampled from a boy aged 10-17 years who was a control in a study of pediatric ulcerative colitis. The CDR3 here is CASSLVTLRDLSFYGYTF. The DNA of the CDR3 is TGTGCCAGCAGCTTGGTAACCCTCAGGGACCTGTCCTTCTATGGCTACACCTTC. Combining the CDR3 with reference TRBV5-4 and TRBJ1-2 gives the whole variable domain ETGVTQSPTHLIKTRGQQVTLRCSSQSGHNTVSWYQQALGQGPQFIFQYYREEENGRGNFPPRFSGLQFPNYSSELNVNALELDDSALYLCASSLVTLRDLSFYGYTFGSGTRLTVV.